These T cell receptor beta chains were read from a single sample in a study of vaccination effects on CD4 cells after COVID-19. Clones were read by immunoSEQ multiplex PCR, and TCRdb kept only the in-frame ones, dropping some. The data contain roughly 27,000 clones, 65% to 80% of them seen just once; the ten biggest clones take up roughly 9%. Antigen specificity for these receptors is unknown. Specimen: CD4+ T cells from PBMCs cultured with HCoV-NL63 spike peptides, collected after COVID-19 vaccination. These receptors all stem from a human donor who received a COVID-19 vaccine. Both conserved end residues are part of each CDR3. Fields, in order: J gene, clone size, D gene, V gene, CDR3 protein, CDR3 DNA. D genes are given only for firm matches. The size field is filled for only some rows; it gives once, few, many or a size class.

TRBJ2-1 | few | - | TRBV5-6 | CASSLGGLSPNEQFF | TGTGCCAGCAGCTTGGGGGGACTTAGCCCCAATGAGCAGTTCTTC
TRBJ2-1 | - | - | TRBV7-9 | CASSPRGYNEQFF | TGTGCCAGCAGCCCACGGGGGTACAATGAGCAGTTCTTC
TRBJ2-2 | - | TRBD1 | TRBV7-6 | CASSVRDRTLTGELFF | TGTGCCAGCAGCGTCCGGGACAGGACTTTAACCGGGGAGCTGTTTTTT
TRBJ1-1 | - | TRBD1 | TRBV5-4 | CASSATGVWGGAFF | TGTGCCAGCAGCGCTACAGGGGTGTGGGGAGGAGCTTTCTTT
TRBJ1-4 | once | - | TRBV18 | CASSPGLQTNEKLFF | TGTGCCAGCTCACCGGGCCTCCAAACTAATGAAAAACTGTTTTTT
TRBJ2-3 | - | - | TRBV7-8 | CASSPRTAAADTQYF | TGTGCCAGCAGCCCCCGGACTGCTGCTGCAGATACGCAGTATTTT
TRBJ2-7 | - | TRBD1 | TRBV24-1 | CATSDDGEQGKQYF | TGTGCCACCAGTGATGACGGTGAACAGGGGAAGCAGTACTTC
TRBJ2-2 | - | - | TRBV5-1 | CASSLRQSPGELFF | TGCGCCAGCAGCTTGAGGCAGAGTCCCGGGGAGCTGTTTTTT
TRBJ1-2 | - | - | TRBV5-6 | CASSLQGNFYGYTF | TGTGCCAGCAGCTTGCAGGGAAATTTCTATGGCTACACCTTC
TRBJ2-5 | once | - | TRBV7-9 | CASSLLPGETQYF | TGTGCCAGCAGCTTACTTCCGGGAGAGACCCAGTACTTC
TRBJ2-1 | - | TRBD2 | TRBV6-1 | CASSEGAGAYNEQFF | TGTGCCAGCAGTGAGGGAGCGGGAGCTTACAATGAGCAGTTCTTC
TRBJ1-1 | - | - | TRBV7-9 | CASTRTAMNTEAFF | TGTGCCTCAACTCGGACAGCCATGAACACTGAAGCTTTCTTT
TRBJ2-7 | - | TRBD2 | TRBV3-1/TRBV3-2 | CASSSTSGRAGEQYF | TGTGCCAGCAGCTCAACTAGCGGGAGGGCGGGGGAGCAGTACTTC
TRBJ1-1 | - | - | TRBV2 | CASSEAMNTEAFF | TGTGCCAGCAGTGAAGCCATGAACACTGAAGCTTTCTTT
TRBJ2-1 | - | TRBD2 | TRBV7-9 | CASSLARLARNEQFF | TGTGCCAGCAGCTTAGCGCGACTAGCTAGAAATGAGCAGTTCTTC
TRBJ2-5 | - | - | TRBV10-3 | CAIKNQETQYF | TGTGCCATCAAGAACCAAGAGACCCAGTACTTC
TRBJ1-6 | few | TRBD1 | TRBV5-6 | CASSRGQGNSPLHF | TGTGCCAGCAGCCGGGGACAGGGTAATTCACCCCTCCACTTT
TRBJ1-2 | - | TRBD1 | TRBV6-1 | CASSDGQGLYGYTF | TGTGCCAGCAGTGACGGACAGGGGCTCTATGGCTACACCTTC